The 19 T cell receptor beta chains reported below all come from one sample, sequenced in a study of cytomegalovirus exposure and HLA in healthy donors. PCR employed 60 Vbeta and 13 Jbeta primers. Only in-frame clones appear in the TCRdb table, and some are missing; sequencing was by immunoSEQ multiplex PCR. The repertoire holds about 140,000 clones, with approximately 80% as singletons. Sequencing input: PBMCs. These receptors were collected from a woman in her forties or fifties in good health and CMV-seropositive.

The chain is built from TRBV6-1 and TRBJ1-1; TRBD1 might be the D (5 bases). This CDR3 region has 15 residues. Germline V CDR1 and CDR2: MNHNS, SASEGT. Trimming shortened V by 3 bases and J by 6 bases, and 17 bases separated the two germline ends. This CDR3 reads CASSESFGGIPEAFF. The CDR3 DNA is TGTGCCAGCAGTGAGTCGTTCGGGGGGATACCTGAAGCTTTCTTT.

This chain connects TRBV6-5 to TRBJ2-1; 7 bases line up with TRBD2. The V gene's germline CDR1 is MNHEY and CDR2 SVGAGI. V shed 2 bases, J shed 7 bases, and the junction held 11 bases outside the gene matches. The CDR3 sequence is 16 residues long. CDR3 in amino acids: CASSYTRLAPGNEQFF. The CDR3 region has the DNA TGTGCCAGCAGTTACACCCGACTAGCCCCCGGGAATGAGCAGTTCTTC.

The rearrangement joins TRBV6-1 to TRBJ1-2; no reliable D call. CDR3 size: 13 residues. Per the germline V gene, CDR1 is MNHNS and CDR2 is SASEGT. V was pared by 0 bases and J by 5 bases, with 7 bases between. The CDR3 loop is CASSEAAVYGYTF. The CDR3 DNA reads as TGTGCCAGCAGTGAAGCTGCAGTTTATGGCTACACCTTC.

This clone appeared a single time. This chain links TRBV5-5 with TRBJ2-7, with D perhaps TRBD1 (5 bases). CDR1 is SGHKS, CDR2 YYEKEE, per germline (reference sequence). V lost 2 bases, J lost 6 bases, and 15 bases lay in between. The CDR3 length is 14 residues. CDR3 coding DNA: TGTGCCAGCAGCTTTGGCAGGGAACGCGGCGAGCAGTACTTC. This translates into CASSFGRERGEQYF. Drawing the rest from reference TRBV5-5 and TRBJ2-7, the complete variable domain is DAGVTQSPTHLIKTRGQQVTLRCSPISGHKSVSWYQQVLGQGPQFIFQYYEKEERGRGNFPDRFSARQFPNYSSELNVNALLLGDSALYLCASSFGRERGEQYFGPGTRLTVT.

V is TRBV6-5 and J is TRBJ1-1, with TRBD1 matching 8 bases. Germline-derived CDR1 and CDR2 are MNHEY and SVGAGI. This CDR3 has 15 residues. V was clipped by 7 bases and J by 4 bases; unmatched bases: 11. The CDR3 DNA is TGTGCCAGCACTATAAAAGGACAGGGTCTCACTGAAGCTTTCTTT. Translation: CASTIKGQGLTEAFF.

This clone was found once. The chain recombines TRBV19 with TRBJ1-2; TRBD1 aligns across 8 bases. Per germline, CDR1 LNHDA and CDR2 SQIVND (reference sequence). The trim removed 3 bases at V and 4 bases at J, leaving 7 bases unmatched. This CDR3 spans 15 amino acids. The CDR3 is CASSMRGTGSYGYTF. The CDR3 DNA reads TGTGCCAGTAGTATGAGAGGGACAGGTTCCTATGGCTACACCTTC.

This clone occurred a few times. This chain joins TRBV28 and TRBJ2-7; D not resolved. Trimming left V 4 bases short and J 4 bases short, with 8 bases between. The CDR3 runs to 12 residues. The germline V gene encodes CDR1 MDHEN and CDR2 SYDVKM. As DNA, the CDR3 is TGTGCCAGCAGTTCTGACATATACGAGCAGTACTTC. Encoded protein: CASSSDIYEQYF. Supplemented by reference TRBV28 and TRBJ2-7, the full variable domain reads DVKVTQSSRYLVKRTGEKVFLECVQDMDHENMFWYRQDPGLGLRLIYFSYDVKMKEKGDIPEGYSVSREKKERFSLILESASTNQTSMYLCASSSDIYEQYFGPGTRLTVT.

The chain has TRBV7-2 and TRBJ2-7, with 10 bases matching TRBD1. The CDR3 runs 15 residues. V lost 1 base to trimming and J lost 3 bases; unmatched junction nucleotides: 3. Looked up from germline, CDR1 is SGHTA and CDR2 is FQGNSA. The CDR3 coding sequence is TGTGCCAGCAGCTTAGGAGGACAGGGGGACTACGAGCAGTACTTC. This translates into CASSLGGQGDYEQYF. Filled out from reference TRBV7-2 and TRBJ2-7, the complete variable domain reads GAGVSQSPSNKVTEKGKDVELRCDPISGHTALYWYRQSLGQGLEFLIYFQGNSAPDKSGLPSDRFSAERTGGSVSTLTIQRTQQEDSAVYLCASSLGGQGDYEQYFGPGTRLTVT.

This chain links TRBV19 with TRBJ2-7, with D perhaps matching TRBD1 (6 bases). The V gene's germline CDR1 is LNHDA and CDR2 SQIVND (reference sequence). The germline V and J ends were trimmed by 5 bases and 3 bases, with 11 bases remaining between them. The CDR3 length is 13 residues. The CDR3 here is CASSRQVNYEQYF. In DNA, the CDR3 is TGTGCCAGTAGTCGACAGGTTAACTACGAGCAGTACTTC.

The J gene is TRBJ2-1, the V gene TRBV7-7; TRBD2 aligns across 12 bases. The CDR3 covers 14 residues. CDR1 and CDR2 from the germline V gene are SSHAT and FNYEAQ (reference sequence). The CDR3 protein is CASSASGGANEQFF. CDR3 sequence (DNA): TGTGCTAGCTCCGCTAGCGGGGGGGCTAATGAGCAGTTCTTC. The complete variable domain, with remaining parts taken from reference TRBV7-7 and TRBJ2-1, reads GAGVSQSPRYKVTKRGQDVTLRCDPISSHATLYWYQQALGQGPEFLTYFNYEAQPDKSGLPSDRFSAERPEGSISTLTIQRTEQRDSAMYRCASSASGGANEQFFGPGTRLTVL.

This rearrangement joins TRBV15 to TRBJ2-5, with 8 bases fitting TRBD2. Germline trimming cut 0 bases from V and 1 base from J; bases unmatched to any gene: 7. CDR1 and CDR2 from the germline V gene are LNHNV and YYDKDF (reference sequence). This CDR3 spans 17 amino acids. CDR3 sequence (DNA): TGTGCCACCAGCAGAGATCTTGGGCGGGGGGCCCAAGAGACCCAGTACTTC. Protein sequence: CATSRDLGRGAQETQYF.

This chain joins TRBV6-6 and TRBJ2-7, with D perhaps TRBD1 (6 bases). The germline V gene has CDR1 MNHNY and CDR2 SVGAGI (reference sequence). The CDR3 length is 16 residues. V lost 6 bases and J 0 bases, leaving 18 bases between the germline ends. CDR3 amino acids: CASSLPRGQSSYEQYF. DNA of the CDR3: TGTGCCAGCAGCCTACCGAGGGGACAAAGCTCCTACGAGCAGTACTTC.

The J gene is TRBJ2-7, the V gene TRBV30; 11 nucleotides align to TRBD2. The CDR3 is made up of 14 amino acids. After removal of 4 bases from V and 0 bases from J, the junction contained 2 bases not matched to a gene. The germline V gene encodes CDR1 GTSNPN and CDR2 SVGIG (reference sequence). CDR3 sequence (DNA): TGTGCCTGGACTAGCGGGAGGTACTCCTACGAGCAGTACTTC. Translated, it gives CAWTSGRYSYEQYF.

The gene calls are TRBV7-9 and TRBJ2-5; 14 bases agree with TRBD2. CDR1 and CDR2 from the germline V gene are SEHNR and FQNEAQ (reference sequence). The CDR3 sequence is 17 residues long. Trimming removed 5 bases from V and 7 bases from J; junction bases left unmatched: 12. The CDR3 protein is CASSAGLAGESKGTQYF. The DNA of the CDR3 is TGTGCCAGCAGCGCGGGACTAGCGGGGGAGAGCAAAGGGACCCAGTACTTC.

The CDR3 DNA reads as TGTGCCAGCAGCGACAGGGGCTCTAATGAAAAACTGTTTTTT. Translated, it gives CASSDRGSNEKLFF. V and J are TRBV6-6 and TRBJ1-4; TRBD1 matches 8 bases. V lost 6 bases, J lost 3 bases, and 3 bases stayed unmatched. This CDR3 is built from 14 residues. CDR1 is MNHNY and CDR2 is SVGAGI in the germline V gene (reference sequence).

The genes are TRBV30 and TRBJ2-3; 8 positions agree with TRBD2. Per the germline V gene, CDR1 is GTSNPN and CDR2 is SVGIG (reference sequence). The CDR3 is 14 amino acids. Germline trimming cut 4 bases from V and 7 bases from J; bases unmatched to any gene: 10. The CDR3 sequence: CAWKVSGAINTQYF. In DNA, the CDR3 is TGTGCCTGGAAGGTTAGCGGGGCGATAAATACGCAGTATTTT. Supplemented by reference TRBV30 and TRBJ2-3, the full variable domain reads SQTIHQWPATLVQPVGSPLSLECTVEGTSNPNLYWYRQAAGRGLQLLFYSVGIGQISSEVPQNLSASRPQDRQFILSSKKLLLSDSGFYLCAWKVSGAINTQYFGPGTRLTVL.

In the case of this clone: The junction shows a germline mismatch at one end, possibly a read error. V usage is TRBV7-7 and J usage is TRBJ2-2, with 10 bases fitting TRBD1. Germline V gives CDR1 SSHAT, CDR2 FNYEAQ (reference sequence). This CDR3 is 15 amino acids long. In DNA form, the CDR3 reads TGTGCTAGCAGCCGGGACAGGGGGAACACCGGGGAGCTGTTTTTT. Its protein is CASSRDRGNTGELFF.

This clone was detected only a few times. This rearrangement joins TRBV7-2 to TRBJ2-1, with TRBD2 matching over 10 bases. Looked up from germline, CDR1 is SGHTA and CDR2 is FQGNSA. With V trimmed by 5 bases and J by 7 bases, 8 bases remained unmatched. The CDR3 is 15 residues long. CDR3 sequence reads: CASSQGLAGANEQFF. CDR3 in DNA: TGTGCCAGCAGCCAGGGTCTAGCGGGGGCAAATGAGCAGTTCTTC.

This chain uses TRBV28 with TRBJ2-7; weak D call: TRBD1 (5 bases). The CDR3 is 13 amino acids. Germline loops: CDR1 MDHEN, CDR2 SYDVKM. V shed 5 bases and J shed 2 bases, with 10 bases lying between them. CDR3 loop: CASSRQLPYEQYF. The CDR3 DNA reads TGTGCCAGCAGTCGACAGCTACCCTACGAGCAGTACTTC.